This passage covers 21 T cell receptor beta chains from one sample sequenced in a study of OX40 agonist ivuxolimab in advanced cancers. The data were produced by immunoSEQ multiplex PCR, yet TCRdb's version contains in-frame clones alone and is incomplete. The sample carries about 34,000 clones, 80% to 95% recorded once. The material was CD4+ or CD8+ T cells sorted from blood, obtained in a trial of the OX40 agonist ivuxolimab. These receptors came from an adult with an advanced solid tumor such as melanoma, head and neck, liver or kidney cancer.

In this sample, this clone turned up once. This rearrangement joins TRBV2 to TRBJ1-6; D not resolved. From germline, CDR1 is SNHLY and CDR2 FYNNEI. The CDR3 length is 13 residues. V lost 6 bases and J lost 9, with 12 bases in between. CDR3 DNA sequence: TGTGCCAGCAGGGAGTTCCTGGGTTCACCCCTCCACTTT. Protein product: CASREFLGSPLHF.

The sample holds a few counts of this clone. The rearrangement links TRBV30 to TRBJ2-1, with D tentatively TRBD1 (5 bases). There are 12 residues in the CDR3. The germline CDR1 and CDR2 sequences are GTSNPN and SVGIG (reference sequence). Trimming took 3 bases from V and 4 from J, leaving 7 bases between them. The CDR3 DNA reads TGTGCCTGGAGAAGGGGTTACAATGAGCAGTTCTTC. Translated, it gives CAWRRGYNEQFF.

The chain couples TRBV6-6 to TRBJ1-5, with D unclear. The CDR3 length is 12 residues. CDR1 and CDR2 from the germline V gene are MNHNY and SVGAGI (reference sequence). V was clipped by 5 bases and J by 0 bases, with 2 bases between them. Here the CDR3 reads CASSTSNQPQHF. In nucleotides, the CDR3 is TGTGCCAGCAGTACTAGCAATCAGCCCCAGCATTTT.

The rearrangement links TRBV7-5 to TRBJ1-2. TRBV7-5 is a documented pseudogene. This CDR3 spans 16 amino acids. The CDR3 bases are TGTGCCAGAAGCTCCACCCCCCCCGGGCAGCACTATGGCTACACCTTC. Residues: CARSSTPPGQHYGYTF.

This chain uses TRBV6-1 with TRBJ1-5; no definite D call. The CDR3 extends over 13 amino acids. Germline CDR1 MNHNS, CDR2 SASEGT. The ends were cut back, 1 base at V and 7 bases at J, with 8 bases in the middle. Here the CDR3 reads CASSEEVSQPQHF. CDR3 nucleotide sequence: TGTGCCAGCAGTGAAGAAGTCAGCCAGCCCCAGCATTTT.

This chain joins TRBV6-5 and TRBJ1-2; the D is unclear. V was trimmed by 5 bases and J by 7 bases, leaving 11 bases between them. In germline, CDR1 is MNHEY, CDR2 SVGAGI. The CDR3 loop spans 12 amino acids. The CDR3 spells CASSEALGGYTF. The CDR3, as DNA: TGTGCCAGCAGTGAAGCGCTAGGTGGCTACACCTTC.

V is TRBV29-1 and J is TRBJ2-1; 10 bases match TRBD2. The germline CDR1 and CDR2 sequences are SQVTM and ANQGSEA. The CDR3 length is 15 residues. V was clipped by 4 bases and J by 7 bases; unmatched bases: 10. The CDR3 is CSVAPPSGGVNEQFF. The CDR3 DNA is TGCAGCGTTGCCCCCCCTAGCGGGGGAGTAAATGAGCAGTTCTTC.

This rearrangement joins TRBV11-2 to TRBJ2-3; either TRBD1 or TRBD2 may fit D (5 bases each). V lost 3 bases, J lost 3 bases, and 7 bases lay in between. CDR3 length: 13 residues. The V gene's germline CDR1 is SGHAT and CDR2 FQNNGV. The CDR3 DNA reads as TGTGCCAGCAGCTTCTGGGGGACAGATACGCAGTATTTT. Its translation: CASSFWGTDTQYF.

The chain joins TRBV27 to TRBJ2-2; 10 bases fit TRBD2. The CDR3 consists of 16 residues. V lost 4 bases, J lost 1 base, and 3 bases stayed unmatched. Germline values: CDR1 MNHEY, CDR2 SMNVEV (reference sequence). CDR3 nucleotides: TGTGCCAGCAGTTCCCGGACTAGCGGGAACACCGGGGAGCTGTTTTTT. This gives the protein CASSSRTSGNTGELFF.

This chain connects TRBV18 to TRBJ1-5, with 10 bases matching TRBD1. Germline CDR1 KGHSH, CDR2 LQKENI. There are 18 residues in the CDR3. Unmatched junction bases numbered 7, after V lost 2 bases and J lost 0 bases. CDR3 DNA: TGTGCCAGCTCACCAGGGAGGACAGGGGGAAATAGCAATCAGCCCCAGCATTTT. It is translated as CASSPGRTGGNSNQPQHF. The variable domain in full, completed from reference TRBV18 and TRBJ1-5, reads NAGVMQNPRHLVRRRGQEARLRCSPMKGHSHVYWYRQLPEEGLKFMVYLQKENIIDESGMPKERFSAEFPKEGPSILRIQQVVRGDSAAYFCASSPGRTGGNSNQPQHFGDGTRLSIL.

The V and J genes are TRBV18 and TRBJ2-3; D not certain. With 3 bases removed from V and 0 bases from J, the gap between germline ends came to 4 bases. Germline V lookup: CDR1 KGHSH, CDR2 LQKENI. This CDR3 comprises 13 residues. CDR3 amino acids: CASSPPSTDTQYF. CDR3 nucleotide sequence: TGTGCCAGCTCACCGCCGAGCACAGATACGCAGTATTTT.

The V call is TRBV5-6, the J call TRBJ1-5; D may be TRBD1 (6 bases). Between the trimmed V and J ends, which lost 1 base and 1 base, there was a span of 9 bases. The CDR3 has 15 amino acids. Germline V gene lookup returns CDR1 SGHDT and CDR2 YYEEEE. The DNA of the CDR3 is TGTGCCAGCAGCTTGTGGCAGGGGAGCAATCAGCCCCAGCATTTT. It yields the protein CASSLWQGSNQPQHF.

This sequence joins TRBV27 and TRBJ2-4; TRBD1 agrees at 8 bases. This CDR3 region has 18 residues. V was pared by 2 bases and J by 3 bases, with 12 bases of the junction left unmatched. Germline values: CDR1 MNHEY, CDR2 SMNVEV (reference sequence). The CDR3 is CASSLRGQVGDDKNIQYF. As DNA, the CDR3 is TGTGCCAGCAGTTTAAGGGGACAGGTAGGGGATGACAAAAACATTCAGTACTTC.

The chain carries TRBV28 and TRBJ1-3; the D is unclear. Germline loops: CDR1 MDHEN, CDR2 SYDVKM. Trimming cost V 1 base and J 5 bases, with 18 bases left between them. The CDR3 runs 17 residues. The CDR3 spells CASSLSLELIGRNTIYF. CDR3 sequence (DNA): TGTGCCAGCAGTTTATCCCTAGAACTGATTGGGCGAAACACCATATATTTT. Full variable domain (outside the CDR3, taken from reference TRBV28 and TRBJ1-3): DVKVTQSSRYLVKRTGEKVFLECVQDMDHENMFWYRQDPGLGLRLIYFSYDVKMKEKGDIPEGYSVSREKKERFSLILESASTNQTSMYLCASSLSLELIGRNTIYFGEGSWLTVV.

The gene calls are TRBV19 and TRBJ2-4, with 13 bases identical to TRBD2. Trimming took 4 bases from V and 6 from J; bases not matched to a gene: 6. CDR3 length equals 16 residues. Germline CDR1 and CDR2: LNHDA and SQIVND (reference sequence). Here the CDR3 DNA reads TGTGCCAGTAGTACAACTAGCGGGAGGGTCGGAAACATTCAGTACTTC. This sequence encodes CASSTTSGRVGNIQYF. Full variable domain (missing parts from reference TRBV19 and TRBJ2-4): DGGITQSPKYLFRKEGQNVTLSCEQNLNHDAMYWYRQDPGQGLRLIYYSQIVNDFQKGDIAEGYSVSREKKESFPLTVTSAQKNPTAFYLCASSTTSGRVGNIQYFGAGTRLSVL.

This sequence joins TRBV27 and TRBJ1-4; perhaps TRBD1 as D (6 bases). The CDR3 runs to 15 residues. Germline CDR1 and CDR2: MNHEY and SMNVEV (reference sequence). The V end lost 2 bases, the J end lost 3 bases, and 10 bases lay between the germline ends. CDR3 coding DNA: TGTGCCAGCAGTTTAACCGGACAGCCTAATGAAAAACTGTTTTTT. It specifies CASSLTGQPNEKLFF.

The J gene is TRBJ2-1, the V gene TRBV6-6; TRBD1 aligns across 10 bases. CDR3 length: 16 amino acids. The junction had 7 bases not matched to a gene; V was cut back by 4 bases and J by 4 bases. CDR1 and CDR2 from the germline V gene are MNHNY and SVGAGI (reference sequence). CDR3 bases: TGTGCCAGCAGTTCCCCGGGACAGGGGTTATACAATGAGCAGTTCTTC. Protein: CASSSPGQGLYNEQFF.

V gene TRBV11-2 combines with J gene TRBJ1-2; the D gene is possibly TRBD1 (5 bases). The CDR3 length is 14 residues. V was clipped by 1 base and J by 3 bases, with 9 bases between them. The germline V gene encodes CDR1 SGHAT and CDR2 FQNNGV. CDR3 sequence: CASSLGGADYGYTF. In nucleotides, the CDR3 is TGTGCCAGCAGCTTAGGGGGCGCGGACTATGGCTACACCTTC.

This sequence joins TRBV5-6 and TRBJ1-1; perhaps TRBD1 as D (5 bases). Deletions cut 4 bases from V and 7 bases from J, with 14 bases between. CDR1 SGHDT and CDR2 YYEEEE come from the germline V gene. The CDR3 consists of 13 residues. This CDR3 reads CASSPAPTDEAFF. Written as DNA, the CDR3 is TGTGCCAGCAGCCCCGCCCCGACAGATGAAGCTTTCTTT.

V and J are TRBV28 and TRBJ1-2, with D possibly TRBD1 on 5 matching bases. CDR3 size: 13 residues. In germline, CDR1 is MDHEN, CDR2 SYDVKM. V was pared by 11 bases and J by 4 bases, with 17 bases between. CDR3 nucleotide sequence: TGTGCCTCAAGCGGCGGGGCCCGCTATGGCTACACCTTC. It specifies CASSGGARYGYTF.

The chain couples TRBV2 to TRBJ2-7, with D hard to call. V lost 1 base, J lost 3 bases, and 10 bases lay in between. The germline gives CDR1 SNHLY, CDR2 FYNNEI. This CDR3 has 14 residues. DNA of the CDR3: TGTGCCAGCAGTGAAGGGACGGCAGTCTACGAGCAGTACTTC. Its protein is CASSEGTAVYEQYF.